The clone carrying this T cell receptor beta chain has just a few counts. What it recognizes is unknown. Repertoires were generated with immunoSEQ multiplex PCR, while TCRdb's copy carries only in-frame clones and drops some. Of some 66,000 clones listed, approximately 79% are singletons. The data were taken from a study of vaccination effects on CD4 cells after COVID-19. After roughly 10 days in culture, the CD4+ T cells were isolated. Participants each got two BNT162b2 or mRNA-1273 vaccine doses. Study-level points and caveats: Late after vaccination, infection- and vaccine-induced clones showed marked clonal contraction.

V gave up 0 bases and J gave up 8 bases, with 14 bases separating them. The CDR3 has 15 residues. The germline V gene encodes CDR1 LNHNV and CDR2 YYDKDF (reference sequence). Sequenced material: CD4+ T cells from PBMCs cultured without peptide, taken after COVID-19 vaccination. V gene TRBV15 combines with J gene TRBJ2-1; D could derive from TRBD1 or TRBD2 (5 bases each). The sequence came from a human donor who received a COVID-19 vaccine. The CDR3 nucleotides read TGTGCCACCAGCAGAGATACGGGGCCCGGCGATGAGCAGTTCTTC. Encoded protein: CATSRDTGPGDEQFF.